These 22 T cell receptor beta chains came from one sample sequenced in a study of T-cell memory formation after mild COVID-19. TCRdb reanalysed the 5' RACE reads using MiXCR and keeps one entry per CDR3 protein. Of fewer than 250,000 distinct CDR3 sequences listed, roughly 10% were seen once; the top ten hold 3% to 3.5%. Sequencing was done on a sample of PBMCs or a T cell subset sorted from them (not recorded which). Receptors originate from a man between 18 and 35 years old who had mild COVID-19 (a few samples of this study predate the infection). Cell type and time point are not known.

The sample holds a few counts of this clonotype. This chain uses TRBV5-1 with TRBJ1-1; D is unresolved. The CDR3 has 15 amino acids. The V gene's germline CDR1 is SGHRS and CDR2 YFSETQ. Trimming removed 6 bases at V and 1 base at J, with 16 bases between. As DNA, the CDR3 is TGCGCCAGCACCCCAGACGGCAGGCCGAACACTGAAGCTTTCTTT. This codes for CASTPDGRPNTEAFF.

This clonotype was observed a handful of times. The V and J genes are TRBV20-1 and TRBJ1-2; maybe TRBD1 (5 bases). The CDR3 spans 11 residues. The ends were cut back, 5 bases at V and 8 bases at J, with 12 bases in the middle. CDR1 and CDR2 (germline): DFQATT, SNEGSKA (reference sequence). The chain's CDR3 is CSAGPRDGYTF. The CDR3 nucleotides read TGCAGTGCTGGTCCCCGGGACGGCTACACCTTC.

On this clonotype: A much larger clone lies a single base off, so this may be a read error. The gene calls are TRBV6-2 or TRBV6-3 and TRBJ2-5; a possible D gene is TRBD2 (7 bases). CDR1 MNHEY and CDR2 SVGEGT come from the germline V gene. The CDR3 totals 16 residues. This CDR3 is CGSSYSGGGAQETQYF. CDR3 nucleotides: TGTGGCAGCAGTTACTCAGGTGGGGGGGCCCAAGAGACCCAGTACTTC.

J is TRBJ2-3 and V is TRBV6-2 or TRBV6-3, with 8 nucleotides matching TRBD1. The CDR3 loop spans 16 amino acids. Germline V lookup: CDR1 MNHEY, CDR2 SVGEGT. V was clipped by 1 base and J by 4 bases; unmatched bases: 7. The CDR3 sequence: CASSYFRDRGADTQYF. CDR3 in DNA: TGTGCCAGCAGTTACTTCCGAGACAGGGGCGCAGATACGCAGTATTTT.

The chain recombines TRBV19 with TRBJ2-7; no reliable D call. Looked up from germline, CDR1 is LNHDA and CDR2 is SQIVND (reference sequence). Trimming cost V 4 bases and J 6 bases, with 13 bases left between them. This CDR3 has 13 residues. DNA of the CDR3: TGTGCCAGTAGTACGCGGCCCGGGCTCGAGCAGTACTTC. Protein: CASSTRPGLEQYF.

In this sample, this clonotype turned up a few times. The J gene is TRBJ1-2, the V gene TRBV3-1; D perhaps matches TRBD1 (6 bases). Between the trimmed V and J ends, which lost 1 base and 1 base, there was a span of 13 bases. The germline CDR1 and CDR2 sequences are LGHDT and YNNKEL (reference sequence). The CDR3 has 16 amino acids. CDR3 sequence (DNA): TGTGCCAGCAGCCAAGCCAGCCAGGGGCTTAACTATGGCTACACCTTC. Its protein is CASSQASQGLNYGYTF. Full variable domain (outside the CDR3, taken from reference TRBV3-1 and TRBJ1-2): DTAVSQTPKYLVTQMGNDKSIKCEQNLGHDTMYWYKQDSKKFLKIMFSYNNKELIINETVPNRFSPKSPDKAHLNLHINSLELGDSAVYFCASSQASQGLNYGYTFGSGTRLTVV.

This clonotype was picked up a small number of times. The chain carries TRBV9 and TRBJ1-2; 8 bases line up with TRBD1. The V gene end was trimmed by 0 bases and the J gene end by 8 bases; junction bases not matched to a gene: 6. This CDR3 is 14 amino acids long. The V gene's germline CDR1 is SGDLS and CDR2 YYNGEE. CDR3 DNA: TGTGCCAGCAGCGTAGGCCCACAGGGGGAGGGCTACACCTTC. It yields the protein CASSVGPQGEGYTF.

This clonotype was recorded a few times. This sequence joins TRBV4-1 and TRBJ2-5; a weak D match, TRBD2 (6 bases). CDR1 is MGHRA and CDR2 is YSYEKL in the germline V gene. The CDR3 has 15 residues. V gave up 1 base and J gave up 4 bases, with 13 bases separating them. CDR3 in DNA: TGCGCCAGCAGCCAAGGGGTGGGAGCGGGAGAGACCCAGTACTTC. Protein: CASSQGVGAGETQYF.

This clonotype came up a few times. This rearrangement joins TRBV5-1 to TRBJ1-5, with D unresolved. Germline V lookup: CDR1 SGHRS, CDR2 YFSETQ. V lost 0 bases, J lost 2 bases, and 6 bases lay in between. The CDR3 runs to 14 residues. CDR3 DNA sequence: TGCGCCAGCAGCTTGGGAAATCGCAATCAGCCCCAGCATTTT. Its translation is CASSLGNRNQPQHF.

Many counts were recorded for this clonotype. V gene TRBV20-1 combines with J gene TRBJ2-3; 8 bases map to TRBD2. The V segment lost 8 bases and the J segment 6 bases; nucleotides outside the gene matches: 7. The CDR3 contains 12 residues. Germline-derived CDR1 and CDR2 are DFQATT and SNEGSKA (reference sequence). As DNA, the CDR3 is TGCAGTTCACATAGCGGGGTGGATACGCAGTATTTT. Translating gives CSSHSGVDTQYF.

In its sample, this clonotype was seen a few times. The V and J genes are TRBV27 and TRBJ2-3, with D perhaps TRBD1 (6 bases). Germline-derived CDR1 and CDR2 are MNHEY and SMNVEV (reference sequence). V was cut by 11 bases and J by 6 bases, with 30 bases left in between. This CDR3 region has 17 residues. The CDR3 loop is CAAGTFLRTGRHDTQYF. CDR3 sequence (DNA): TGTGCCGCTGGGACATTCCTTAGGACTGGAAGACATGATACGCAGTATTTT.

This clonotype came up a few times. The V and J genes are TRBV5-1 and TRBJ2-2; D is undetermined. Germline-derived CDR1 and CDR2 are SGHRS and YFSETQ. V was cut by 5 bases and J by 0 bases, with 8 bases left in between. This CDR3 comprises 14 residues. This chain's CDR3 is CASSEPANTGELFF. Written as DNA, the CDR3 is TGCGCCAGCAGTGAACCAGCGAACACCGGGGAGCTGTTTTTT.

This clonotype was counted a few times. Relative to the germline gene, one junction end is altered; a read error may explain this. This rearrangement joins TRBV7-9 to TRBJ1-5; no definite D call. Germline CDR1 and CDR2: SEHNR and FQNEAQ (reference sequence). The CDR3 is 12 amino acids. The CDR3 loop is CASSVENQPQHF. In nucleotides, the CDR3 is TGTGCCAGCAGCGTGGAGAATCAACCCCAGCATTTT.

The CDR3 sequence is CASSSGQGRTPLHF. The CDR3 coding sequence is TGTGCCAGCAGCTCGGGACAGGGGAGAACACCCCTCCACTTT. The rearrangement links TRBV7-2 to TRBJ1-6; 10 positions agree with TRBD1. Germline values: CDR1 SGHTA, CDR2 FQGNSA. CDR3 length: 14 amino acids. J gave up 11 bases and V 4 bases, and 5 bases lay outside the gene matches.

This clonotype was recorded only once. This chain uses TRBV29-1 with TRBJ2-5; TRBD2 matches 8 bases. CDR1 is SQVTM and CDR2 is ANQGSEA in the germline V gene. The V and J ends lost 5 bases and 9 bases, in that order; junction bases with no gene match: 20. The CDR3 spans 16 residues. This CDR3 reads CSVLRRAGASREAQYF. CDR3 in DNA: TGCAGCGTTTTAAGACGAGCGGGGGCCAGCAGGGAGGCCCAGTACTTC.

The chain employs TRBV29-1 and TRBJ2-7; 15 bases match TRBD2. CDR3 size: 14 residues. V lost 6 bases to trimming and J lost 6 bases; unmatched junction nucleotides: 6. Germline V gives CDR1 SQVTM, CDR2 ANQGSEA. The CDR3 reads CSVRTSGGASEQYV. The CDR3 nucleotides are TGCAGCGTCCGGACTAGCGGGGGGGCAAGCGAGCAGTACGTC.

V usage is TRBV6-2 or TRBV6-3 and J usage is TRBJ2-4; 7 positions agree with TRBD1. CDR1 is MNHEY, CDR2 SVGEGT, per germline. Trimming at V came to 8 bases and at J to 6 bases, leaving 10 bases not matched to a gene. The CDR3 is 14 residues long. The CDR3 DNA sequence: TGTGCCAGCGGTAACAGGGGTGGAGGAAACATTCAGTACTTC. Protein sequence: CASGNRGGGNIQYF.

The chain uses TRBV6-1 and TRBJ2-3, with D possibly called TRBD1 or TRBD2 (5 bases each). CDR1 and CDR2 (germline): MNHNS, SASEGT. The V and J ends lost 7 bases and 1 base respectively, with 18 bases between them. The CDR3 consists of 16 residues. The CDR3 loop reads CASNRDGLVGTDTQYF. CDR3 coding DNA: TGTGCCAGCAATAGGGACGGTCTAGTCGGCACAGATACGCAGTATTTT.

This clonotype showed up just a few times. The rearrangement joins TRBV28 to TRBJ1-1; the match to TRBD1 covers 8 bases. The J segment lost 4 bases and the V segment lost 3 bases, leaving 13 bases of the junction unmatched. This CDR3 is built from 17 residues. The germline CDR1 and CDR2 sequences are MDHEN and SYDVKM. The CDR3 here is CASSFLRGRGLRTEAFF. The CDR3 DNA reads TGTGCCAGCAGTTTTTTGAGGGGCAGGGGGCTGCGCACTGAAGCTTTCTTT.

CDR3: CASSFSQGSYGYTF. CDR3 DNA sequence: TGTGCCAGCAGCTTTTCACAGGGGTCCTATGGCTACACCTTC. The V gene is TRBV7-2, the J gene TRBJ1-2; 7 bases line up with TRBD1. The CDR3 extends over 14 amino acids. CDR1 is SGHTA and CDR2 is FQGNSA in the germline V gene. V lost 3 bases to trimming and J lost 4 bases; unmatched junction nucleotides: 5.

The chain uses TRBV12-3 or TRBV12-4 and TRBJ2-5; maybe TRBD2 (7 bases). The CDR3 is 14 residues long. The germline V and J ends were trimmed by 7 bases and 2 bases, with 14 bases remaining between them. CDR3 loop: CASTSRGGQETQYF. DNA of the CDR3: TGTGCCAGCACCTCGAGGGGGGGGCAAGAGACCCAGTACTTC.

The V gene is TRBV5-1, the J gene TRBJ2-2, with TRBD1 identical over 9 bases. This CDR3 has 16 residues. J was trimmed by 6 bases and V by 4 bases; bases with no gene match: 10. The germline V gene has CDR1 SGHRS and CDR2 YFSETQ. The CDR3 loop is CASSAGQGDNPGELFF. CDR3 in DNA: TGCGCCAGCAGCGCGGGACAGGGAGATAACCCCGGGGAGCTGTTTTTT.